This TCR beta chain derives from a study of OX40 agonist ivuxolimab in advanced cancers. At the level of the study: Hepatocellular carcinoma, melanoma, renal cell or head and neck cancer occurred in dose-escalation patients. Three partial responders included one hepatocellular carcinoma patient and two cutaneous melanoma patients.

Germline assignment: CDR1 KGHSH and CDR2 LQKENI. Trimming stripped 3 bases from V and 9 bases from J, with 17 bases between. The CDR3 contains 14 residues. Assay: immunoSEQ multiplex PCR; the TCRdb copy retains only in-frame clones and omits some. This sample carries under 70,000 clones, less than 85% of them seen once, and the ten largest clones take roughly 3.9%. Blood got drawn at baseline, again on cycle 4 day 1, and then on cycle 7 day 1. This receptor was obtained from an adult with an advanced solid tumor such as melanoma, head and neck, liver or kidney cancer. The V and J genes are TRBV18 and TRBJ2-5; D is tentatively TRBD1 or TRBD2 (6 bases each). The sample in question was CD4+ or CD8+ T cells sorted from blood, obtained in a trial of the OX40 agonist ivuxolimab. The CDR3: CASSPTGAGGAQYF. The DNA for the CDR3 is TGTGCCAGCTCACCCACGGGGGCAGGCGGAGCCCAGTACTTC.